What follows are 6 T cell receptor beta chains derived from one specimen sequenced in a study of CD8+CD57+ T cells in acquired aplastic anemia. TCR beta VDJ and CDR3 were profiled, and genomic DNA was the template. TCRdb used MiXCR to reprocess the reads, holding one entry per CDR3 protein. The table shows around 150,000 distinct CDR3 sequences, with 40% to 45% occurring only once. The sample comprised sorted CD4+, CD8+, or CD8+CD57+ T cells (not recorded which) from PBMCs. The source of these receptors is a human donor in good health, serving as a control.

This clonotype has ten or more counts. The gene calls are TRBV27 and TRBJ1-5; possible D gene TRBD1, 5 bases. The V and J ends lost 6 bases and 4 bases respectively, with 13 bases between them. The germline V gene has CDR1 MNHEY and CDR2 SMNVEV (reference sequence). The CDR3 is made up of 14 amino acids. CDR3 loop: CASSPGRVNQPQHF. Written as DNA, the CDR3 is TGTGCCAGCAGCCCGGGGCGGGTGAATCAGCCCCAGCATTTT.

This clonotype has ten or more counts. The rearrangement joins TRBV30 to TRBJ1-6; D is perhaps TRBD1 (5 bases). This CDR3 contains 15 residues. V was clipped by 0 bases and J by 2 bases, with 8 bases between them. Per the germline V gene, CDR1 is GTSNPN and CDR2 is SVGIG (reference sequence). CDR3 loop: CAWSVRTPYNSPLHF. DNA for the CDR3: TGTGCCTGGAGTGTTAGGACACCCTATAATTCACCCCTCCACTTT.

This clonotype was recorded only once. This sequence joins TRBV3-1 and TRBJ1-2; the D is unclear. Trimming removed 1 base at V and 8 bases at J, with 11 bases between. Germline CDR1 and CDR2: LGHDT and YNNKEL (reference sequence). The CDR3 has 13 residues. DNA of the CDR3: TGTGCCAGCAGCCAAGCTTGGACGGGAGGCTACACCTTC. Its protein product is CASSQAWTGGYTF.

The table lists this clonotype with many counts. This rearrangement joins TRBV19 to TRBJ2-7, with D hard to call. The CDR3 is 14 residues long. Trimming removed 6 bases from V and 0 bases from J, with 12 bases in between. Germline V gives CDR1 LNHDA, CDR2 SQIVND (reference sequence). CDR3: CASRPSASSYEQYF. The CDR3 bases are TGTGCCAGTAGGCCTTCAGCGAGCTCCTACGAGCAGTACTTC.

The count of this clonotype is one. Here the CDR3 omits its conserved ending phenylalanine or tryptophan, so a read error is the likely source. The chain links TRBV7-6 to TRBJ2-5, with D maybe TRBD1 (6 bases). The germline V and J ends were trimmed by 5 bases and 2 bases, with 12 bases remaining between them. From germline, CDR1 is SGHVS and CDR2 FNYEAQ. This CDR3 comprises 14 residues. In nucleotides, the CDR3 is TGTGCCAGCAGCCAAGCAGGGACACAAGAGACCCAGTACCTC. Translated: CASSQAGTQETQYL.

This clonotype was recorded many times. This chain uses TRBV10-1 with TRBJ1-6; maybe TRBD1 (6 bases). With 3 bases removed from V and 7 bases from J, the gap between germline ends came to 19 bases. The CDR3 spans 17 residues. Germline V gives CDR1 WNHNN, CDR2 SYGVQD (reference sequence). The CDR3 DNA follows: TGCGCCAGCAGTGACCCATGGGGGGCCCTACCCAATTCACCCCTCCACTTT. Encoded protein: CASSDPWGALPNSPLHF.